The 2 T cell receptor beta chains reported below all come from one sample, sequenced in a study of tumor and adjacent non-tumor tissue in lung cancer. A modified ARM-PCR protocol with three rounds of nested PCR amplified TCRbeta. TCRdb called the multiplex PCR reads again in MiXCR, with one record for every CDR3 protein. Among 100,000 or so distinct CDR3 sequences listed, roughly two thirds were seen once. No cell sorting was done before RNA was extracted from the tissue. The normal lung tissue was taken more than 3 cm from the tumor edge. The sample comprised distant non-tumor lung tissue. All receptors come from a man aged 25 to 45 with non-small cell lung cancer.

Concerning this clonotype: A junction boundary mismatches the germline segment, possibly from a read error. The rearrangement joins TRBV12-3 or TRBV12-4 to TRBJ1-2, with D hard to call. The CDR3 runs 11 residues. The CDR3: CACSLGIDYTF. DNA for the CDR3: TGTGCCTGCAGTTTAGGGATTGACTACACCTTC.

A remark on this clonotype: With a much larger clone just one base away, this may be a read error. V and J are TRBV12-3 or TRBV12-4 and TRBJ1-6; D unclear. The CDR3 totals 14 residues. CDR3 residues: CAGSLVGSDSPLHF. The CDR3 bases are TGTGCCGGCAGTTTAGTAGGGAGTGATTCACCCCTCCACTTT.